This TCR beta chain is from a study of blood T cell repertoires in COVID-19. The authors' processing: Estimation of nucleated cell counts was performed using reference gene primer amplification. Repertoires were generated with immunoSEQ multiplex PCR, while TCRdb's copy carries only in-frame clones and drops some. V and J calls and clone size are as listed in that table; D and trimming were resolved from the DNA. The sample carries about 200,000 clones, approximately 82% recorded once. This clone was picked up a small number of times. The CDR3 sequence is 14 residues long. The J segment lost 11 bases and the V segment lost 2 bases, leaving 11 bases of the junction unmatched. Germline V CDR1 and CDR2: GTSNPN, SVGIG (reference sequence).

The specimen sequenced was peripheral blood. The receptor comes from a human donor with acute or convalescent COVID-19. The donor label of this sample is uncertain. The J gene is TRBJ1-3, the V gene TRBV30, with TRBD1 identical over 8 bases. The CDR3 region has the DNA TGTGCCTGGAGTTGGCAGGGGGCTGGTATCGCCATATATTTT. Translating it yields CAWSWQGAGIAIYF.